This T cell receptor (beta chain) was recorded in a study of CD8+CD57+ T cells in acquired aplastic anemia. V dropped 8 bases and J dropped 4 bases, with 17 bases sitting between them. CDR3 length: 13 amino acids. Germline CDR1 GTSNPN, CDR2 SVGIG (reference sequence). General study findings and limits: Over 25 CD8+ CDR3 sequences occurred in both the patients and the controls.

Comment on this clonotype: Its matching antigen is unknown.

The TCR beta profiling, which covered VDJ combination and CDR3 sequence, was carried out using genomic DNA as the template. Via MiXCR, TCRdb re-called the reads, giving one row per CDR3 protein. Of 150,000 to 200,000 distinct CDR3 sequences detected, roughly 50% appear once; the ten largest clones hold under 35%. CD8+CD57+ cell expansion had been shown by flow cytometry in patients chosen for sequencing. This TCR derives from a human donor with aplastic anemia. The V and J genes are TRBV30 and TRBJ1-1, with D tentatively TRBD1 (5 bases). The sequencing sample was made of sorted CD4+, CD8+, or CD8+CD57+ T cells (not recorded which) from PBMCs. DNA for the CDR3: TGTGCCGCTGGCCGTGGGGGGAGCACTGAAGCTTTCTTT. Amino acid sequence: CAAGRGGSTEAFF.